This T cell receptor beta chain was captured in a study of T cell responses to AZD1222 COVID-19 vaccine. About the study: Doses given second, at about 4 or about 12 weeks, were pooled. Notes on the study in general: Vaccine-related CD4 TCRs covered spike, predominating at 160-218 and 743-854. At study baseline, merely more than 5 AZD1222 recipients were seropositive. Elevations in Spike-specific TCR breadth and depth followed administration of two AZD1222 doses.

A word on this clone: Antigen: not known.

The CDR3 covers 15 residues. Germline V lookup: CDR1 MNHNS, CDR2 SASEGT. With 1 base removed from V and 2 bases from J, the gap between germline ends came to 8 bases. Profiling relied on immunoSEQ multiplex PCR, and the TCRdb table lists in-frame clones only, not all of them. The sample contains around 180,000 clones, 75% to 90% of which appear only once. The sample consisted of peripheral blood, taken on day 0 of AZD1222 vaccination. The rearrangement joins TRBV6-1 to TRBJ2-2, with TRBD2 as a possible D gene (6 bases). The clonotype comes from an adult in good health. The CDR3 region has the DNA TGTGCCAGCAGTGAAGGCGGGGTTAACACCGGGGAGCTGTTTTTT. It encodes CASSEGGVNTGELFF.